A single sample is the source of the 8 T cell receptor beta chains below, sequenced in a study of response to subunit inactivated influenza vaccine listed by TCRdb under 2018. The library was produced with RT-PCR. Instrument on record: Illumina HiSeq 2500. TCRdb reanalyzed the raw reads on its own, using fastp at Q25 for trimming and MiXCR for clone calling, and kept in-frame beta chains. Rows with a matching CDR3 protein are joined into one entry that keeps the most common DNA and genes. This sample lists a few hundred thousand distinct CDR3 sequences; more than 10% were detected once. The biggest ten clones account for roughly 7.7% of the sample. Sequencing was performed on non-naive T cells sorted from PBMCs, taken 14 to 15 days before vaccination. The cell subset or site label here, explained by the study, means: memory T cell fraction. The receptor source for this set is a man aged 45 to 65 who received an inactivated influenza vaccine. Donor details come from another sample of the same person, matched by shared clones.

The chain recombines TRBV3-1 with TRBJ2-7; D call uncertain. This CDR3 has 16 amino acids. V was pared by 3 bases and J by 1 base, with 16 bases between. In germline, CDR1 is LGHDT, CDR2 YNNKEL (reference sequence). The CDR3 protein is CASSHSPASASYEQYF. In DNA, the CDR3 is TGTGCCAGCAGCCACTCCCCTGCGAGTGCATCCTACGAGCAGTACTTC.

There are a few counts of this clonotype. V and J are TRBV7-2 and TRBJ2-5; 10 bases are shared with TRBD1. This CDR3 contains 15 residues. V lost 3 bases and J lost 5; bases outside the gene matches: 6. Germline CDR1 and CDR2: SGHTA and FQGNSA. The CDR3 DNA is TGTGCCAGCAGCTTCCGGGACAGGGGTACGGAGACCCAGTACTTC. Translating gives CASSFRDRGTETQYF.

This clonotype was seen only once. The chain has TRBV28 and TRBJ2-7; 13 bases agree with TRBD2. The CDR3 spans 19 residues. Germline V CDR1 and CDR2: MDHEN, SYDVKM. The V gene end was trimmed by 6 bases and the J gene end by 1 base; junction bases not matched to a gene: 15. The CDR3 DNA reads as TGTGCCAGCAGCCACGACGGACTAGCGGGAGATCCCCGGTCCTACGAGCAGTACTTC. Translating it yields CASSHDGLAGDPRSYEQYF.

The CDR3 nucleotides read TGTGCCATCAGGGGGACTAGCAGGGGGAGCGAGCAGTACTTC. Translating it yields CAIRGTSRGSEQYF. This chain links TRBV10-3 with TRBJ2-7; the match to TRBD2 covers 9 bases. Germline V gene lookup returns CDR1 ENHRY and CDR2 SYGVKD. V lost 6 bases to trimming and J lost 6 bases; unmatched junction nucleotides: 9. The CDR3 sequence is 14 residues long.

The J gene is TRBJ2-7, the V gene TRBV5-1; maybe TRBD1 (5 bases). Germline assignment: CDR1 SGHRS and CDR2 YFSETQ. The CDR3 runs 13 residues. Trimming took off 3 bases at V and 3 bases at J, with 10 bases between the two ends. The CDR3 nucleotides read TGCGCCAGCAGCTCGAATCAGGGCTACGAGCAGTACTTC. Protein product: CASSSNQGYEQYF. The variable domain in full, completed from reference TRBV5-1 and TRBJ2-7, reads KAGVTQTPRYLIKTRGQQVTLSCSPISGHRSVSWYQQTPGQGLQFLFEYFSETQRNKGNFPGRFSGRQFSNSRSEMNVSTLELGDSALYLCASSSNQGYEQYFGPGTRLTVT.

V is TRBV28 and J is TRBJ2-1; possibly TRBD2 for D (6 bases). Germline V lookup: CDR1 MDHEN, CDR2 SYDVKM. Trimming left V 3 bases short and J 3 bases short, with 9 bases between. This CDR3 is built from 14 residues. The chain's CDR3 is CASSLGGVYNEQFF. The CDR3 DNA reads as TGTGCCAGCAGTTTGGGGGGAGTCTACAATGAGCAGTTCTTC.

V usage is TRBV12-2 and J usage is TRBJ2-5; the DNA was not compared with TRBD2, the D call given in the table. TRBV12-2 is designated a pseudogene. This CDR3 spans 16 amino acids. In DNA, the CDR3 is TGTGCCATGAGCCCCGGGGAGCGGGGACTTCTCGAGACCCAGTACTTC. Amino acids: CAMSPGERGLLETQYF.

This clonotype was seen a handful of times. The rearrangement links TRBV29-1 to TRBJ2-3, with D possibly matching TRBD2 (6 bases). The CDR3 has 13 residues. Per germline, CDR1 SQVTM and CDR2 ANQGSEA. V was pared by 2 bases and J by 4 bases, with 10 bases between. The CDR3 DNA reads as TGCAGCGTTGAATACGGGAGCCCAGATACGCAGTATTTT. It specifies CSVEYGSPDTQYF.